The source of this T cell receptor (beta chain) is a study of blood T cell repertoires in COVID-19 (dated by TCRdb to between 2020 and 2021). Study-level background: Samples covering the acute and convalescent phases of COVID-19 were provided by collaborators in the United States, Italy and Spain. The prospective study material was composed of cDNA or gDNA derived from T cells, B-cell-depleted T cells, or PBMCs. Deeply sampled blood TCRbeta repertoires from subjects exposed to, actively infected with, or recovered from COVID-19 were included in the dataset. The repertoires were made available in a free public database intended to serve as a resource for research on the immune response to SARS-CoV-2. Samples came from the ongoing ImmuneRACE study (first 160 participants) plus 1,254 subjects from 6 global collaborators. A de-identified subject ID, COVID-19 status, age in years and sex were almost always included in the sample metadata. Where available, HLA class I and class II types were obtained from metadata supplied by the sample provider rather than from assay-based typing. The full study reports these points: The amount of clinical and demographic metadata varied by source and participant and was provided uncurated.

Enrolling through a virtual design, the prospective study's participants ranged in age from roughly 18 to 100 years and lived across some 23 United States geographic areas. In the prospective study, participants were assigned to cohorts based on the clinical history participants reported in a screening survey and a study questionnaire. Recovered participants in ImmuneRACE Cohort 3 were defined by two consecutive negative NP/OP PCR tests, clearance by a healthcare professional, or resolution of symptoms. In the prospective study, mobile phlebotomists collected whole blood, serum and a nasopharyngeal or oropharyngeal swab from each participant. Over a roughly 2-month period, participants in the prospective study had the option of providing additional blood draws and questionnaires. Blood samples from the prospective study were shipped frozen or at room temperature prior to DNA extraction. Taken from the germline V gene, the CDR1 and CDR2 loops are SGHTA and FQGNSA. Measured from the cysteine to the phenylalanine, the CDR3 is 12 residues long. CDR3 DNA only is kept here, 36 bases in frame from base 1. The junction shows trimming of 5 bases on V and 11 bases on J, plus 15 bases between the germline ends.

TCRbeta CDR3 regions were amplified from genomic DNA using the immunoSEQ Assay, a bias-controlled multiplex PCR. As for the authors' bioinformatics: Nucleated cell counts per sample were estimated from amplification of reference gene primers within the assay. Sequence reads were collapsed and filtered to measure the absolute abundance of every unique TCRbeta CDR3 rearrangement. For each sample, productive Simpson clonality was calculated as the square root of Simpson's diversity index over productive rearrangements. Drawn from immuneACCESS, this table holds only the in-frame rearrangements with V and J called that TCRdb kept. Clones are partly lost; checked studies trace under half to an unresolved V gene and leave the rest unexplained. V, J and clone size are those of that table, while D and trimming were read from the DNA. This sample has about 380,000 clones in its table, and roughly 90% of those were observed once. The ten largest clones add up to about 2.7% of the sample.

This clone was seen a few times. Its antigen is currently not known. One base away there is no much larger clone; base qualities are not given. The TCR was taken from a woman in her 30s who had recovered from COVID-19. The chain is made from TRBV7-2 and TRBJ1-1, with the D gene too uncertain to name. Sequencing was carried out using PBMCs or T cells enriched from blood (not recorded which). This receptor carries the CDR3 CASSKGRGKAFF. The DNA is TGTGCCAGCAGCAAAGGCCGGGGTAAGGCTTTCTTT.